This is a list of T cell receptor beta chains from one sample in a study of blood T cell repertoires in COVID-19. Sequenced by immunoSEQ multiplex PCR; TCRdb stores in-frame clones only, minus some. Among about 120,000 clones listed, approximately 81% were seen once. Sequenced input: peripheral blood. The receptors were gathered from a woman of 80 years or more with acute or convalescent COVID-19. Each CDR3 is given with its conserved first and last residue.

>TRBV2|TRBJ2-6
CASGDRGLRGANVLTF
>TRBV6-1|TRBJ1-4
CASSEYRRQGGDEKLFF
>TRBV30|TRBJ1-2
CAWSAWRQLYGYTF
>TRBV4-2|TRBJ2-7
CASSQDSGQGKYEQYF
>TRBV3-1/TRBV3-2|TRBJ2-7
CASTPGTGGGFTYEQYF
>TRBV9|TRBJ2-2
CASSVDPLETGELFF
>TRBV5-1|TRBJ2-7
CASSLGLAGGGSYEQYF
>TRBV6-5|TRBJ2-5
CASSLTGLVTQYF
>TRBV7-2|TRBJ2-5
CASSLWLAGQETQYF
>TRBV7-2|TRBJ2-3
CASSLEFTSTDTQYF
>TRBV6-1|TRBJ2-7
CASSEPRRGYEQYF
>TRBV4-2|TRBJ2-1
CASSQDRDRYNEQFF
>TRBV28|TRBJ2-1
CASSLIPIRGMGSSYNEQFF
>TRBV2|TRBJ2-1
CASTRSRGEQFF